One sample yielded the 23 T cell receptor beta chains listed below, sequenced in a study of blood T cell repertoires in COVID-19. Assay used: immunoSEQ multiplex PCR; TCRdb lists only in-frame clones, some missing. The top ten hold approximately 12% of the sample, which has 200,000 to 250,000 clones, approximately 78% seen once. The specimen was peripheral blood. The origin of the receptors is a woman aged 40 to 50 with acute or convalescent COVID-19.

The chain carries TRBV14 and TRBJ2-5, with 8 bases identical to TRBD2. Germline V gene sequence: CDR1 SGHDN, CDR2 FVKESK. The V segment lost 4 bases and the J segment 3 bases; nucleotides outside the gene matches: 7. This CDR3 is 15 amino acids long. DNA for the CDR3: TGTGCCAGCAGCCCGCCCGGGACTAGAGAAGAGACCCAGTACTTC. Translation: CASSPPGTREETQYF.

This clone was detected a few times. This chain joins TRBV4-3 and TRBJ2-7, with TRBD2 matching over 12 bases. Germline CDR1 and CDR2: LGHNA and YSLEER. The length of the CDR3 is 15 residues. V lost 4 bases, J lost 3 bases, and 4 bases stayed unmatched. The DNA for the CDR3 is TGCGCCAGCAGCCTCGGACTAGCGGGACGCTACGAGCAGTACTTC. Translated, it gives CASSLGLAGRYEQYF.

The chain recombines TRBV11-2 with TRBJ2-7, with 9 bases that match TRBD1. Germline CDR1 reads SGHAT; CDR2 reads FQNNGV. V shed 0 bases and J 7 bases; nucleotides not matched to a gene: 4. The CDR3 is 14 residues long. The CDR3 sequence is CASSLEYRGQEQYF. In DNA form, the CDR3 reads TGTGCCAGCAGCTTAGAGTACAGGGGGCAGGAGCAGTACTTC.

This chain uses TRBV4-3 with TRBJ2-7; tentative D call: TRBD2 (7 bases). The V and J ends lost 0 bases and 7 bases respectively, with 16 bases between them. Germline CDR1 and CDR2: LGHNA and YSLEER. The CDR3 is 15 residues long. The CDR3 sequence: CASSQDRGGLREQYF. CDR3 nucleotides: TGCGCCAGCAGCCAAGATAGGGGGGGGCTAAGGGAGCAGTACTTC.

The table lists this clone with many counts. Within the sample, other DNA sequences also encode this same CDR3. This chain joins TRBV19 and TRBJ1-1, with TRBD1 matching 7 bases. The CDR3 contains 16 residues. Germline V gene sequence: CDR1 LNHDA, CDR2 SQIVND (reference sequence). V trimming: 4 bases; J trimming: 0 bases; junction bases outside the gene matches: 8. CDR3 in DNA: TGTGCCAGTAGTAAACAGACAGGGAGAATGAACACTGAAGCTTTCTTT. Encoded protein: CASSKQTGRMNTEAFF.

V gene TRBV11-2 combines with J gene TRBJ1-6; TRBD1 matches at 7 bases. V gave up 2 bases and J gave up 6 bases; unmatched junction bases: 10. This CDR3 is built from 17 residues. The germline gives CDR1 SGHAT, CDR2 FQNNGV. CDR3: CASSLSTPGTANSPLHF. The CDR3, as DNA: TGTGCCAGCAGCTTAAGTACCCCCGGGACAGCTAATTCACCCCTCCACTTT.

CDR3: CASSYSIGAGLADSTDTQYF. The CDR3 DNA sequence: TGTGCCAGCAGTTACTCGATCGGGGCCGGACTAGCGGATAGCACAGATACGCAGTATTTT. The gene calls are TRBV6-2 or TRBV6-3 and TRBJ2-3; 10 bases align to TRBD2. The germline V gene has CDR1 MNHEY and CDR2 SVGEGT. The CDR3 totals 20 residues. After removal of 0 bases from V and 0 bases from J, the junction contained 12 bases not matched to a gene.

V gene TRBV5-4 combines with J gene TRBJ1-1; TRBD1 matches at 8 bases. Germline V gene sequence: CDR1 SGHNT, CDR2 YYREEE (reference sequence). The length of the CDR3 is 13 residues. V dropped 4 bases and J dropped 14; count of bases not matched to a gene: 13. The CDR3 sequence is CASSQQGQASGFF. CDR3 in DNA: TGTGCCAGCAGCCAACAGGGACAGGCCTCAGGGTTCTTT.

V and J are TRBV7-8 and TRBJ2-7, with D possibly matching TRBD2 (6 bases). Germline V gene sequence: CDR1 SGHVS, CDR2 FQNEAQ. Trimming left V 5 bases short and J 3 bases short, with 11 bases between. The length of the CDR3 is 13 residues. CDR3 bases: TGTGCCAGCAGCCCAGGGCGGGGCTACGAGCAGTACTTC. It codes for CASSPGRGYEQYF.

The chain carries TRBV19 and TRBJ2-1; D may be TRBD1 (5 bases). Germline V gene data show CDR1 as LNHDA and CDR2 as SQIVND (reference sequence). The V gene lost 2 bases and the J gene lost 1 base, with 6 bases spanning the gap. This CDR3 comprises 14 residues. The DNA of the CDR3 is TGTGCCAGTAGTATAACAGGATCCTACAATGAGCAGTTCTTC. As protein: CASSITGSYNEQFF.

This clone occurred a few times. This sequence joins TRBV10-2 and TRBJ2-7, with D possibly TRBD2 on 5 matching bases. Germline CDR1 is WSHSY and CDR2 is SAAADI. V lost 3 bases and J lost 7, with 19 bases in between. This CDR3 contains 15 residues. CDR3 residues: CASSDTGSPHREQYF. DNA of the CDR3: TGCGCCAGCAGTGATACGGGATCCCCCCATCGAGAGCAGTACTTC.

The chain carries TRBV21-1 and TRBJ2-3; TRBD2, the D gene given by the table, was not confirmed from the DNA. TRBV21-1 is annotated as a pseudogene. The CDR3 runs to 17 residues. The CDR3 nucleotides are TGTGCCAGCAGCCCCGCTAGCGGGGGAAATCCCCCAGATACGCAGTATTTT. This codes for CASSPASGGNPPDTQYF.

The rearrangement joins TRBV5-1 to TRBJ1-1; a possible D gene is TRBD1 (6 bases). In germline, CDR1 is SGHRS, CDR2 YFSETQ. Trimming left V 4 bases short and J 5 bases short, with 18 bases between. This CDR3 is 15 amino acids long. The CDR3 here is CASSPLQGIGTEAFF. The CDR3 DNA is TGCGCCAGCAGCCCCTTACAGGGAATTGGGACTGAAGCTTTCTTT.

This clone was observed once. V is TRBV5-1 and J is TRBJ1-3, with TRBD1 matching 8 bases. The ends lost 7 bases at V and 0 bases at J; junction bases unmatched: 6. Germline CDR1 SGHRS, CDR2 YFSETQ. There are 15 residues in the CDR3. CDR3 region: CASSGQGNSGNTIYF. The CDR3 coding sequence is TGCGCCAGCTCTGGACAGGGTAACTCTGGAAACACCATATATTTT.

The gene calls are TRBV6-1 and TRBJ1-2; D remains unclear. Germline V gene sequence: CDR1 MNHNS, CDR2 SASEGT. Trimming took 3 bases from V and 4 from J, leaving 9 bases between them. CDR3 length equals 13 residues. The CDR3 DNA reads TGTGCCAGCAGTGAGTTATGGGCCTATGGCTACACCTTC. This gives the protein CASSELWAYGYTF.

This clone occurred once. This sequence joins TRBV7-6 and TRBJ2-4; 10 bases align to TRBD1. V lost 6 bases to trimming and J lost 7 bases; unmatched junction nucleotides: 3. This CDR3 is built from 13 residues. The germline V gene has CDR1 SGHVS and CDR2 FNYEAQ. CDR3 coding DNA: TGTGCCAGCAGTCCGGGACAGGGGAACATTCAGTACTTC. Its protein product is CASSPGQGNIQYF.

The rearrangement links TRBV13 to TRBJ2-1; 9 positions match TRBD2. This CDR3 spans 16 amino acids. The J segment lost 9 bases and the V segment lost 1 base, leaving 10 bases of the junction unmatched. The germline V gene encodes CDR1 PRHDT and CDR2 FYEKMQ (reference sequence). CDR3 protein: CASSLDAGGRAREQFF. The CDR3 region has the DNA TGTGCCAGCAGCTTAGATGCTGGCGGGAGGGCCCGTGAGCAGTTCTTC.

The CDR3 bases are TGTGCCAGTAGTATAAGGGACAGTCACAATGAGCAGTTCTTC. It yields the protein CASSIRDSHNEQFF. The chain couples TRBV19 to TRBJ2-1; 7 bases match TRBD1. The V and J ends lost 2 bases and 5 bases, in that order; junction bases with no gene match: 3. This CDR3 has 14 residues. CDR1 LNHDA and CDR2 SQIVND come from the germline V gene (reference sequence).

This sequence joins TRBV27 and TRBJ1-2, with 8 bases identical to TRBD1. The V and J ends lost 5 bases and 4 bases, in that order; junction bases with no gene match: 15. Germline V gene lookup returns CDR1 MNHEY and CDR2 SMNVEV (reference sequence). This CDR3 is 17 amino acids long. The CDR3 region is CASSARDRYLRGYGYTF. CDR3 bases: TGTGCCAGCAGTGCCCGGGACAGGTATTTGAGGGGCTATGGCTACACCTTC.

The chain joins TRBV18 to TRBJ2-3, with 12 bases fitting TRBD2. The CDR3 covers 15 residues. CDR1 KGHSH and CDR2 LQKENI come from the germline V gene. Trimming at V came to 8 bases and at J to 7 bases, leaving 10 bases not matched to a gene. CDR3 region: CASLMTSGSVNTQYF. In DNA, the CDR3 is TGTGCCAGCCTCATGACTAGCGGGAGTGTGAATACGCAGTATTTT.

The rearrangement links TRBV4-3 to TRBJ2-7; D is unresolved. Trimming took off 0 bases at V and 2 bases at J, with 20 bases between the two ends. Germline loops: CDR1 LGHNA, CDR2 YSLEER. The CDR3 is 18 residues long. This chain's CDR3 is CASSQEPNVPNLTYEQYF. In DNA form, the CDR3 reads TGCGCCAGCAGCCAAGAACCAAACGTCCCTAACTTGACCTACGAGCAGTACTTC.

Concerning this clone itself: Other nucleotide sequences in the sample specify the same CDR3. J is TRBJ2-2 and V is TRBV7-7, with TRBD2 identical over 12 bases. The germline CDR1 and CDR2 sequences are SSHAT and FNYEAQ (reference sequence). With 4 bases clipped from V and 5 bases from J, the junction kept 8 bases outside the gene matches. The CDR3 covers 17 residues. CDR3 sequence reads: CASSSRLAGVETGELFF. The CDR3 region has the DNA TGTGCCAGCAGCTCCAGACTAGCGGGAGTAGAAACCGGGGAGCTGTTTTTT.

This chain connects TRBV19 to TRBJ1-5; 10 bases are a match to TRBD1. This CDR3 has 16 residues. The germline V gene has CDR1 LNHDA and CDR2 SQIVND (reference sequence). V gave up 8 bases and J gave up 6 bases; unmatched junction bases: 13. The CDR3 coding sequence is TGTGCCAGTGCCCTTCGTGACAGGGGGCAGGTTCAGCCCCAGCATTTT. It codes for CASALRDRGQVQPQHF.